These T cell receptor beta chains were read from a single sample in a study of cytomegalovirus exposure and HLA in healthy donors. Method: immunoSEQ multiplex PCR; TCRdb's copy keeps in-frame clones and lacks some. The sample lists some 170,000 clones, 60% to 80% seen once, with roughly 5.8% in the top ten. Input material: PBMCs. The origin of the receptors is a man between 40 and 49 years old in good health and CMV-seropositive. Each CDR3 is given with its conserved first and last residue. The D gene is left open where the match is weak. A clone size is listed for some rows: how often the clone was seen (once, few, many), or a class if it is expanded.

TRBJ1-5 | 13 | TRBV28 | TRBD1 | - | TGTGCCAGCAGGCGTCAGGGGGACCAGCCCCAGCATTTT | CASRRQGDQPQHF
TRBJ2-7 | 16 | TRBV9 | TRBD1 | - | TGTGCCAGCAGCGTGGAGCACAGGGGACCCTGCTACGAGCAGTACTTC | CASSVEHRGPCYEQYF
TRBJ2-7 | 13 | TRBV5-6 | - | - | TGTGCCAGCAGCTTGGGCAGCTCCTACGAGCAGTACTTC | CASSLGSSYEQYF
TRBJ2-3 | 15 | TRBV10-2 | TRBD1 | - | TGCGCCAGCTTAACCGACAGGGCCCCCACAGATACGCAGTATTTT | CASLTDRAPTDTQYF
TRBJ2-7 | 18 | TRBV2 | TRBD2 | - | TGTGCCAGCAGGGACCCCGGGACTAGCGGGCCTTTTTCCTACGAGCAGTACTTC | CASRDPGTSGPFSYEQYF
TRBJ2-3 | 15 | TRBV5-1 | - | few | TGCGCCAGCAGCCCTAGCTTGGGCGACACAGATACGCAGTATTTT | CASSPSLGDTDTQYF
TRBJ2-7 | 15 | TRBV6-5 | TRBD1 | - | TGTGCCAGCAGTTACGAATACAGGGGGGTCTACGAGCAGTACTTC | CASSYEYRGVYEQYF
TRBJ2-7 | 11 | TRBV18 | - | - | TGTGCCAGCTCACCACTCGACGAGCAGTACTTC | CASSPLDEQYF
TRBJ2-3 | 14 | TRBV7-9 | TRBD1 | - | TGTGCCAGCAGCTTGGGACAGGGCACAGATACGCAGTATTTT | CASSLGQGTDTQYF
TRBJ2-1 | 14 | TRBV30 | TRBD2 | - | TGTGCCTGTTCCGGGACTAGCGGGAGAGGGGAGCAGTTCTTC | CACSGTSGRGEQFF
TRBJ2-7 | 15 | TRBV28 | TRBD2 | - | TGTGCCAGCACCGACCCGGGACTAGCGGGCTTCGAGCAGTACTTC | CASTDPGLAGFEQYF
TRBJ2-7 | 15 | TRBV6-1 | - | - | TGTGCCAGCAGTGTGGAGAACCAGGGGTTTACCGAGCAGTACTTC | CASSVENQGFTEQYF
TRBJ1-2 | 13 | TRBV2 | TRBD1 | - | TGTGCCAGCAGTGATGGGGACAGGGTCGGCTACACCTTC | CASSDGDRVGYTF
TRBJ2-1 | 13 | TRBV25-1 | TRBD2 | once | TGTGCCAGCAACGTAGCGGGAGGCCATGAGCAGTTCTTC | CASNVAGGHEQFF
TRBJ1-5 | 14 | TRBV29-1 | - | few | TGCAGCGTCGGTGACTTCGCCGGCAATCAGCCCCAGCATTTT | CSVGDFAGNQPQHF
TRBJ2-7 | 14 | TRBV2 | TRBD1 | - | TGTGCCAGCAGCTACCGGGACAGGGTGGCCGAGCAGTACTTC | CASSYRDRVAEQYF
TRBJ1-5 | 14 | TRBV21-1 | - | - | TGTGCCAGCAGCAAATTGGAGGGAGGTCAGCCCCAGCATTTT | CASSKLEGGQPQHF
TRBJ2-2 | 17 | TRBV9 | TRBD1 | - | TGTGCCAGCAGCCGAGGACAGGGGATTCGTGTCGGCGGGGAGCTGTTTTTT | CASSRGQGIRVGGELFF
TRBJ1-5 | 18 | TRBV2 | TRBD1 | - | TGTGCCAGCAGTGAAGCGCAGGGGGTGATATCGAGCAATCAGCCCCAGCATTTT | CASSEAQGVISSNQPQHF
TRBJ2-2 | 19 | TRBV9 | TRBD2 | - | TGTGCCAGCAGCACCTCAGGACTAGCGGGAGTTTCGGGCACCGGGGAGCTGTTTTTT | CASSTSGLAGVSGTGELFF
TRBJ1-4 | 14 | TRBV6-5 | TRBD1 | - | TGTGCCAGCAGCCCAGACAGGGGAGGGGAAAAACTGTTTTTT | CASSPDRGGEKLFF
TRBJ2-5 | 16 | TRBV18 | TRBD2 | - | TGTGCCAGCTCACTCGGGACTAGCGGGATCTGGGAGACCCAGTACTTC | CASSLGTSGIWETQYF
TRBJ2-2 | 14 | TRBV19 | TRBD1 | - | TGTGCCAGTGCAGGACAGGGGGAAACCGGGGAGCTGTTTTTT | CASAGQGETGELFF
TRBJ2-1 | 14 | TRBV4-1 | - | - | TGCGCCAGCAGCCAAGTACAGGCCCCTTCTAAGCAGTTCTTC | CASSQVQAPSKQFF
TRBJ1-2 | 15 | TRBV2 | - | - | TGTGCCAGCAGCGGCGGCAGAGGGGAGGTCCGGGGCTACACCTTC | CASSGGRGEVRGYTF
TRBJ2-6 | 18 | TRBV7-8 | TRBD1 | few | TGTGCCAGCAGCACCAGGGACAGGGGCCTCTCTGGGGCCAACGTCCTGACTTTC | CASSTRDRGLSGANVLTF